This T cell receptor (beta chain) came from a study of blood T cells in healthy people across ages. Combining a sample-barcoded 5' primer with a J-beta primer mix, a second PCR ran for about 6 to 11 cycles. One entry per CDR3 protein results from TCRdb running MiXCR on the 5' RACE reads. The sample consists of hundreds of thousands of distinct CDR3 sequences, roughly 60% of them appearing once. J was trimmed by 9 bases and V by 5 bases; bases with no gene match: 6. The germline CDR1 and CDR2 sequences are SQVTM and ANQGSEA. CDR3 size: 12 residues. The study, taken as a whole, reports: Unknown donor CMV status possibly confounded expanded clonotype changes. Considered underestimates were the diversity estimates obtained from one million T cells.

Each donor had 8.5 to 10 milliliters of peripheral blood drawn. RNA extraction gave at least 5 micrograms of total RNA per sample. This clonotype was detected a few times. What it recognizes is unknown. The origin of this receptor is a man in his thirties or forties in good health. V and J are TRBV29-1 and TRBJ2-1; 8 bases are shared with TRBD1. The sequencing input was blood. For the CDR3, the DNA is TGCAGCGTTTTCCAGGGGGCGACTGAGCAGTTCTTC. Its translation: CSVFQGATEQFF.